Included here is one T cell receptor (beta chain) sequence, with context. The V gene's germline CDR1 is MNHEY and CDR2 SMNVEV (reference sequence). J lost 4 bases, V lost 6 bases, and 11 bases had no gene match. This CDR3 region has 17 residues. This specimen belongs to a study of blood T cell repertoires in COVID-19. For the study at large: Acute-phase and convalescent COVID-19 samples originated in the United States, Italy and Spain. The cDNA or gDNA used as material had been derived from T cells, B-cell-depleted T cells, or PBMCs.

Authors' analysis steps: For nucleated cells, counts were estimated from reference gene primer amplification. The repertoire was sequenced with immunoSEQ multiplex PCR; TCRdb's copy has only in-frame clones and lacks some. That table gives V, J and clone size, and the DNA gave D and trimming. The sample records 150,000 to 160,000 clones, around 80% being singletons. This chain uses TRBV27 with TRBJ2-3; 12 nucleotides match TRBD2. The receptor was isolated from a man between 60 and 75 years old with acute or convalescent COVID-19. Sequenced input: peripheral blood. CDR3 protein: CASRPERLAGVADTQYF. The CDR3, as DNA: TGTGCCAGCAGACCCGAAAGACTAGCGGGAGTAGCAGATACGCAGTATTTT.